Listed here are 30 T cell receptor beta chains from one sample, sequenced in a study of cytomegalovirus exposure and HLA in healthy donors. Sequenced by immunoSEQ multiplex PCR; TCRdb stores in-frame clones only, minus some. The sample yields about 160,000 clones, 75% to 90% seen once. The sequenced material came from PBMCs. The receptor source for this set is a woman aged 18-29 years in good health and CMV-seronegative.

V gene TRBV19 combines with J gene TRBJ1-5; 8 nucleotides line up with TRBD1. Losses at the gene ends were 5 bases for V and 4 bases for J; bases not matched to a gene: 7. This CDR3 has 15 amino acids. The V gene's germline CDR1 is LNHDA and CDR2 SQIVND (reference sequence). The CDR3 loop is CASSPGTGLNQPQHF. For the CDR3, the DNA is TGTGCCAGTAGTCCAGGGACAGGACTAAATCAGCCCCAGCATTTT.

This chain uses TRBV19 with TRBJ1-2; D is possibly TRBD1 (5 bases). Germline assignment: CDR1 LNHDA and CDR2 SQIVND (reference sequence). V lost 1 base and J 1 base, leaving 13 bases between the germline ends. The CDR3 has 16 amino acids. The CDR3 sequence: CASSIGGGALNYGYTF. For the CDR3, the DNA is TGTGCCAGTAGTATAGGGGGCGGAGCGCTTAACTATGGCTACACCTTC.

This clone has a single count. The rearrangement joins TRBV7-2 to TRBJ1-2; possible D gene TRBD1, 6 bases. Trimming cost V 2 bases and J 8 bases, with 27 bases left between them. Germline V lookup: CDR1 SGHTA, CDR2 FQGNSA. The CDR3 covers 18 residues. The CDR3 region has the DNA TGTGCCAGCAGCTTACGGACAGTAAGGACCATGGAATTGGGAGGCTACACCTTC. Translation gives CASSLRTVRTMELGGYTF.

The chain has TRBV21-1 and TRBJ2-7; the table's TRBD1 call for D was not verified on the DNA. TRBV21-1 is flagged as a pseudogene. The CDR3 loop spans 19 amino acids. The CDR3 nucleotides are TGTGCCAGCAGCAAAAGGGGGACAGGGGCCCGTCGGGCCCTCTACGAGCAGTACTTC. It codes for CASSKRGTGARRALYEQYF.

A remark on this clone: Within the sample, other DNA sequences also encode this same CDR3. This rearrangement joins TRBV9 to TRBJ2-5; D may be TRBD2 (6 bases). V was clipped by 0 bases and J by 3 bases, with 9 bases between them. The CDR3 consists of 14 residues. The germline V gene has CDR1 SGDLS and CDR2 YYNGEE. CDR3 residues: CASSVAGTEETQYF. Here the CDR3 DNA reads TGTGCCAGCAGCGTAGCGGGGACTGAAGAGACCCAGTACTTC. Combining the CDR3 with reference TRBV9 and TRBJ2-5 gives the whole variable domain DSGVTQTPKHLITATGQRVTLRCSPRSGDLSVYWYQQSLDQGLQFLIQYYNGEERAKGNILERFSAQQFPDLHSELNLSSLELGDSALYFCASSVAGTEETQYFGPGTRLLVL.

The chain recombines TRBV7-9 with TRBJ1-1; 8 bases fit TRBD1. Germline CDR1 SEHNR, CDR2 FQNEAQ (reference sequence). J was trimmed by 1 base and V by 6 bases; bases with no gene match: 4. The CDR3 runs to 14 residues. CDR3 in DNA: TGTGCCAGCAGGTCCGGGACAGGGAACACTGAAGCTTTCTTT. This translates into CASRSGTGNTEAFF.

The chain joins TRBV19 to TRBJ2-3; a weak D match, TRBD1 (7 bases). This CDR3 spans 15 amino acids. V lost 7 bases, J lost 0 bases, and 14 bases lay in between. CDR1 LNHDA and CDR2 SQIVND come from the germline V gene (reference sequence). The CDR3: CASTGDSSSTDTQYF. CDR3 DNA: TGTGCCAGTACGGGGGACAGTTCTAGCACAGATACGCAGTATTTT.

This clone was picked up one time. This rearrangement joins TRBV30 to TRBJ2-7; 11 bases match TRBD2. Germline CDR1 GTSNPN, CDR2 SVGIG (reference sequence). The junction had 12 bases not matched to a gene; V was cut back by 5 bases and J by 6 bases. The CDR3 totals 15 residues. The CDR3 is CAWGRSGGAFGEQYF. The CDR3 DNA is TGTGCCTGGGGACGTAGCGGGGGGGCTTTCGGCGAGCAGTACTTC.

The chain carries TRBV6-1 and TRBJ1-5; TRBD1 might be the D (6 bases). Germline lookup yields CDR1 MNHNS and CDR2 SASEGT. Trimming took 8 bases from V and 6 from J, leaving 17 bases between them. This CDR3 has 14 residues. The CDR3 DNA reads TGTGCCAGCCACGATTCAGGGGAGGGTCAGCCCCAGCATTTT. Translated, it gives CASHDSGEGQPQHF.

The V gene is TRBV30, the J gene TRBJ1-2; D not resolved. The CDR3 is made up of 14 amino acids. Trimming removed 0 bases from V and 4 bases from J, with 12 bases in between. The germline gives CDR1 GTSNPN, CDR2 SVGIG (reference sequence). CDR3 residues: CAWSVDGVGYGYTF. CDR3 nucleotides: TGTGCCTGGAGTGTGGACGGGGTTGGCTATGGCTACACCTTC.

The CDR3 here is CASSSTGDKNIQYF. The CDR3 coding sequence is TGTGCCAGCAGCTCGACAGGGGACAAAAACATTCAGTACTTC. This sequence joins TRBV7-8 and TRBJ2-4; 8 positions match TRBD1. In germline, CDR1 is SGHVS, CDR2 FQNEAQ. The CDR3 totals 14 residues. The junction had 2 bases not matched to a gene; V was cut back by 4 bases and J by 3 bases.

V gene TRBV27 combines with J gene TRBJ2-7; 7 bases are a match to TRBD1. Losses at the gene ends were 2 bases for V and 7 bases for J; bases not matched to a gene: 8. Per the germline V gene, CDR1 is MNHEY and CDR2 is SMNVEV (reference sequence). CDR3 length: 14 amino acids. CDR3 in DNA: TGTGCCAGCAGTTTAATTGACAGGGTAGGAGAGCAGTACTTC. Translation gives CASSLIDRVGEQYF.

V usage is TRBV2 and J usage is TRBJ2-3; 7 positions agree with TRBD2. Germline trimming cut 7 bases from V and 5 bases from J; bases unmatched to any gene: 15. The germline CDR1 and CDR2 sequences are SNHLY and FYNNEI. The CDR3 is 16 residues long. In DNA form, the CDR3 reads TGTGCCAGCACCCCCCGAGGGTCTAGCGGAAGAGATACGCAGTATTTT. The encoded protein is CASTPRGSSGRDTQYF.

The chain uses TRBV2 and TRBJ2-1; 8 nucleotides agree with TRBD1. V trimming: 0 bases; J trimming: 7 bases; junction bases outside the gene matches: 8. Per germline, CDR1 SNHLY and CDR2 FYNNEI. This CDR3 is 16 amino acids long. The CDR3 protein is CASSEAARQGRNEQFF. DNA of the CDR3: TGTGCCAGCAGTGAAGCTGCTCGACAGGGGAGAAATGAGCAGTTCTTC.

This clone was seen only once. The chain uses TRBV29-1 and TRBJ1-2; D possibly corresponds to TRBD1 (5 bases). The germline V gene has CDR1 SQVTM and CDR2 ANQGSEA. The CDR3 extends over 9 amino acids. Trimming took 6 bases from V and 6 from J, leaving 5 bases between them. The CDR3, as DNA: TGCAGCGTGGACAATGGCTACACCTTC. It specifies CSVDNGYTF.

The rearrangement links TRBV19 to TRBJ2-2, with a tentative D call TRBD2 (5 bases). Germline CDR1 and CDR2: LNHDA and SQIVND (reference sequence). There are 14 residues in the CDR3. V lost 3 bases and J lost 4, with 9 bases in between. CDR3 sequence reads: CASSIQRSTGELFF. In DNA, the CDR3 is TGTGCCAGTAGTATTCAGCGGAGCACCGGGGAGCTGTTTTTT.

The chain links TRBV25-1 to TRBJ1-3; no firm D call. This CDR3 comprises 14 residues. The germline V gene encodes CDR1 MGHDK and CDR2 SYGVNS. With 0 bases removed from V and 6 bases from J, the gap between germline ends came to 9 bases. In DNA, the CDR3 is TGTGCCAGCAGTGAATATGGCAGGTCAAACACCATATATTTT. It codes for CASSEYGRSNTIYF.

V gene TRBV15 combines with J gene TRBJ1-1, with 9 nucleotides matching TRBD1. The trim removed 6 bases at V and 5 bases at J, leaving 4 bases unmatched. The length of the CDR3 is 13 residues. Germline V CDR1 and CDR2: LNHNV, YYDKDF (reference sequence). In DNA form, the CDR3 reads TGTGCCACCAGGTTACAGGGGGCAACTGAAGCTTTCTTT. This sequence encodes CATRLQGATEAFF.

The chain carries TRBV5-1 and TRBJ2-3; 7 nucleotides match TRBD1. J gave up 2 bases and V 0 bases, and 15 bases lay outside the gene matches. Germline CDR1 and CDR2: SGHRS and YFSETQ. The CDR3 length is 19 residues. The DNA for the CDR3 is TGCGCCAGCAGCTTGGAGACCCTTACAGGGGCCGGTTTCACAGATACGCAGTATTTT. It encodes CASSLETLTGAGFTDTQYF. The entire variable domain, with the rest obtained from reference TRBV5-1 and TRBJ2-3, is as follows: KAGVTQTPRYLIKTRGQQVTLSCSPISGHRSVSWYQQTPGQGLQFLFEYFSETQRNKGNFPGRFSGRQFSNSRSEMNVSTLELGDSALYLCASSLETLTGAGFTDTQYFGPGTRLTVL.

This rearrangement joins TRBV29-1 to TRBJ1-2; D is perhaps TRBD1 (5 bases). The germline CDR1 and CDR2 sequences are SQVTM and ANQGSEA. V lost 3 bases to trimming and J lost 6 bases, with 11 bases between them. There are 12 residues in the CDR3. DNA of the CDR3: TGCAGCGTTGACCAGGGAATCAATGGCTACACCTTC. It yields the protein CSVDQGINGYTF. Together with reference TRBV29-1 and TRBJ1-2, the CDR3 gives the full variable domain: SAVISQKPSRDICQRGTSLTIQCQVDSQVTMMFWYRQQPGQSLTLIATANQGSEATYESGFVIDKFPISRPNLTFSTLTVSNMSPEDSSIYLCSVDQGINGYTFGSGTRLTVV.

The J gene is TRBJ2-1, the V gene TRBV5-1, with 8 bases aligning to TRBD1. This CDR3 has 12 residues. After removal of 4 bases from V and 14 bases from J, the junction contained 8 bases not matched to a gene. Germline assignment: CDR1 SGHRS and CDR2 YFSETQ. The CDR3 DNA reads TGCGCCAGCAGCCCTGACAGGGGAGAGGAGTTCTTC. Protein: CASSPDRGEEFF.

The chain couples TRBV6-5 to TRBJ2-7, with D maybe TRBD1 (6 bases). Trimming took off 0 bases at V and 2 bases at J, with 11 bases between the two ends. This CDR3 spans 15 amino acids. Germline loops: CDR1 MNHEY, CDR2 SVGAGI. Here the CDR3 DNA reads TGTGCCAGCAGTTACTCCCACAGGGAACCCTACGAGCAGTACTTC. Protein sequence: CASSYSHREPYEQYF.

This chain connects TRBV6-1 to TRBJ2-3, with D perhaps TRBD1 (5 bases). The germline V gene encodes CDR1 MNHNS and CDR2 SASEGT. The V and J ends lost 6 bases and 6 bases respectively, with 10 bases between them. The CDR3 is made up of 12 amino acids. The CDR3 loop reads CASSGHGDTQYF. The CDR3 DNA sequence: TGTGCCAGCAGCGGACACGGGGATACGCAGTATTTT.

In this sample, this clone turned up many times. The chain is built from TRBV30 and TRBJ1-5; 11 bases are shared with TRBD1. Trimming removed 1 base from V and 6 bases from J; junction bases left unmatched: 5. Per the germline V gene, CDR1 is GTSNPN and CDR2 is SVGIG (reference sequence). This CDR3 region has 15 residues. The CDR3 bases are TGTGCCTGGAGTGCGGACAGGGGGCCGAGTCAGCCCCAGCATTTT. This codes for CAWSADRGPSQPQHF.

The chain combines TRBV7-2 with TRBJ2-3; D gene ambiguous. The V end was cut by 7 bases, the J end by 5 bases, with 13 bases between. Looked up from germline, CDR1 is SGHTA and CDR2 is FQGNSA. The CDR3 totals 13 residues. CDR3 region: CASKLTWRDTQYF. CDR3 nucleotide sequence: TGTGCCAGCAAGTTGACGTGGAGAGATACGCAGTATTTT.

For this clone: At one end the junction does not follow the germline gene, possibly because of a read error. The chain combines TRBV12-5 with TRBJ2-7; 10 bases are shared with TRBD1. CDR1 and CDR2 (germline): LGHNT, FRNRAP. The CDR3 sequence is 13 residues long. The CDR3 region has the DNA TGTGCTAGTGGTTTGGGAGACAGACAGGGGGCCTCCTTC. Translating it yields CASGLGDRQGASF.

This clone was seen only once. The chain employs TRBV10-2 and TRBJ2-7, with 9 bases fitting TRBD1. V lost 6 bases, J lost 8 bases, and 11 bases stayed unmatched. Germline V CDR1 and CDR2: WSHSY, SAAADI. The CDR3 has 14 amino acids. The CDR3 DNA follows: TGCGCCAGCAGACGGGACAGGGAAAGAGCGCAGCAGTACTTC. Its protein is CASRRDRERAQQYF.

CDR3 region: CASSVASATNEKLFF. As DNA, the CDR3 is TGTGCCAGCAGCGTAGCGAGCGCAACTAATGAAAAACTGTTTTTT. The rearrangement links TRBV9 to TRBJ1-4; D is unclear. The CDR3 is 15 amino acids. Trimming shortened V by 0 bases and J by 0 bases, and 6 bases separated the two germline ends. From germline, CDR1 is SGDLS and CDR2 YYNGEE.

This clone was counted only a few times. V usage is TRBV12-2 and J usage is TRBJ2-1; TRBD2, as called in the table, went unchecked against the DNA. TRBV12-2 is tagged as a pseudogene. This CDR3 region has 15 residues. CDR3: CASRLAGAHYNEQFF. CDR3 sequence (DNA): TGTGCAAGTCGCTTAGCGGGAGCGCACTACAATGAGCAGTTCTTC.

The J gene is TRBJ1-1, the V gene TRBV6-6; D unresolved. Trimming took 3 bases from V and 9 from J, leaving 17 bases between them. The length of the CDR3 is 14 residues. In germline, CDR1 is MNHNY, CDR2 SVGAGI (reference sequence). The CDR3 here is CASSYEGSGGKAFF. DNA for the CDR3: TGTGCCAGCAGTTATGAGGGATCGGGTGGAAAAGCTTTCTTT.